This T cell receptor beta chain appears in the sequencing data of a study of Graves' ophthalmopathy and Graves' hyperthyroidism. Study findings and constraints: Its predictions of ophthalmopathy progression gave the model roughly 71% sensitivity and 72.22% specificity.

Amplification of TCR beta CDR3 regions used RNA transcripts. Second-round multiplex PCR came after first-round RT-PCR with HTBI primers. TCRdb fed the multiplex PCR reads into MiXCR, producing one record per CDR3 protein. There are 500,000 to 700,000 distinct CDR3 sequences in the sample; approximately 22% occur only once, and more than 5.5% lies in the top ten. This clonotype occurred a few times. Its antigen is not identified. The CDR3 extends over 15 amino acids. Losses at the gene ends were 4 bases for V and 3 bases for J; bases not matched to a gene: 9. Germline lookup yields CDR1 MNHEY and CDR2 SVGEGT.

This chain joins TRBV6-2 or TRBV6-3 and TRBJ2-7, with 7 bases identical to TRBD2. The TCR comes from a woman aged 18 to 35 with stable Graves' hyperthyroidism. Some clones in this sample may be carry-over from other donors' samples. The sequenced sample consisted of peripheral blood. The CDR3 is CASSSASGAGYEQYF. DNA of the CDR3: TGTGCCAGCAGTTCGGCTAGCGGAGCGGGCTACGAGCAGTACTTC.